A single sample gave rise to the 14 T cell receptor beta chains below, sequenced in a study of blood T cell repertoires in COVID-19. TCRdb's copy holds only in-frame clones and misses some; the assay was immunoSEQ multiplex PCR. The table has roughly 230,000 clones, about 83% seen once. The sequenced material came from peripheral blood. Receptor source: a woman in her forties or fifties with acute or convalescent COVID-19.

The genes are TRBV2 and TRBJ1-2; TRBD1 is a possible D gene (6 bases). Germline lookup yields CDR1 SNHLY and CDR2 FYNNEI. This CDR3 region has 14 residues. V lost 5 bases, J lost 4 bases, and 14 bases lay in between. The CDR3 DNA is TGTGCCAGCAGTCCCGGGACAACCTTCTATGGCTACACCTTC. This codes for CASSPGTTFYGYTF.

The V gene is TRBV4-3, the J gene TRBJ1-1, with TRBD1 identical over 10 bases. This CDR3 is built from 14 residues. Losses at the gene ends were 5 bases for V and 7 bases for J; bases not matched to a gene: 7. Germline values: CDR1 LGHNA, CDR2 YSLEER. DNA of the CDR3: TGCGCCAGCAGCACCCGGACAGGGGGATATGAAGCTTTCTTT. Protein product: CASSTRTGGYEAFF.

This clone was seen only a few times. The CDR3 DNA reads TGTGCCACCAGCTACACAGGGGGCGTTAATGAAAAACTGTTTTTT. It codes for CATSYTGGVNEKLFF. The V and J genes are TRBV15 and TRBJ1-4, with 9 bases aligning to TRBD1. Trimming at V came to 5 bases and at J to 4 bases, leaving 5 bases not matched to a gene. The CDR3 totals 15 residues. Germline CDR1 and CDR2: LNHNV and YYDKDF (reference sequence).

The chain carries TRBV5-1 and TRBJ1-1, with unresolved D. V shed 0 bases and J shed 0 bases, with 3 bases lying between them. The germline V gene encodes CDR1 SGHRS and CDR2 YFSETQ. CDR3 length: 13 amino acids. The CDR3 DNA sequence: TGCGCCAGCAGCTTGGACATGAACACTGAAGCTTTCTTT. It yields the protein CASSLDMNTEAFF.

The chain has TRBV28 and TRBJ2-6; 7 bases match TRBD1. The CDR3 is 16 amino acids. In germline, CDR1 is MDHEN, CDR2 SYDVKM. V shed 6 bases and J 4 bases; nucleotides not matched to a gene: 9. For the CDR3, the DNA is TGTGCCAGCAGAGACACAGGGGCCGCAGGGGCCAACGTCCTGACTTTC. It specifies CASRDTGAAGANVLTF.

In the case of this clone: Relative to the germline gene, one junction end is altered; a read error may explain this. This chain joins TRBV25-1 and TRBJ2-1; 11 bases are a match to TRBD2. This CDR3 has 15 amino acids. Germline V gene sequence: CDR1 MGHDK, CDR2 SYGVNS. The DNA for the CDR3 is TGTGCCAGCAGCGAATTAGCGGGGGGGTACAATGAGCAGTTCTTC. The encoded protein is CASSELAGGYNEQFF.

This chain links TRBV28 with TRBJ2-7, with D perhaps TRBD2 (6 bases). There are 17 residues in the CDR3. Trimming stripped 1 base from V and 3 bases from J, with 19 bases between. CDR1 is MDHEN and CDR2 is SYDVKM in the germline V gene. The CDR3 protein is CASSLLVFSGLLYEQYF. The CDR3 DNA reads TGTGCCAGCAGTTTATTGGTATTCTCGGGACTTCTCTACGAGCAGTACTTC.

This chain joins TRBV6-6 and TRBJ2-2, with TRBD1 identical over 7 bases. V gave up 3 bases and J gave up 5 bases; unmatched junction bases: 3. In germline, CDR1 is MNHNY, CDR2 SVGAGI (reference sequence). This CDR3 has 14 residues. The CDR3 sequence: CASSYLQGTGELFF. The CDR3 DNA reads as TGTGCCAGCAGTTATTTACAGGGGACCGGGGAGCTGTTTTTT.

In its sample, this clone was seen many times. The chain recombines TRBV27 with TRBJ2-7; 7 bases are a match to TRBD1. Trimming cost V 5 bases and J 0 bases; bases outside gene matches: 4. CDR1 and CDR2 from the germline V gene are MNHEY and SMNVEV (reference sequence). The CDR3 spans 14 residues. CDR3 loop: CASSGTGDSYEQYF. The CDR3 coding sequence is TGTGCCAGCAGTGGAACAGGGGACTCCTACGAGCAGTACTTC.

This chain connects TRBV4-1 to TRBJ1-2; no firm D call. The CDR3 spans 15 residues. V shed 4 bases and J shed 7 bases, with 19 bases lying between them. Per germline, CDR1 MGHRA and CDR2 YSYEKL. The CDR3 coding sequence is TGCGCCAGCAGCCTTGAATCACGGGTAGTGGTTGGCTACACCTTC. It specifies CASSLESRVVVGYTF.

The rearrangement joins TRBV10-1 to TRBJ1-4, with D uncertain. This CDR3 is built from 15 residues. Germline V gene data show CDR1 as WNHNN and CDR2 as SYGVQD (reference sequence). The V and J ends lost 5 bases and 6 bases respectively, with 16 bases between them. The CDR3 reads CASSRARREDEKLFF. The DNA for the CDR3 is TGCGCCAGCAGTAGGGCCAGAAGGGAGGATGAAAAACTGTTTTTT.

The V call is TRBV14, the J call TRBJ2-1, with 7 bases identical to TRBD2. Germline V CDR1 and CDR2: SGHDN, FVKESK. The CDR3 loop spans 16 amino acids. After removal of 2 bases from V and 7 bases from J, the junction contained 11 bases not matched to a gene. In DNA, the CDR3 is TGTGCCAGCAGCCAATTGGGCGGGAGACTGGGAAATGAGCAGTTCTTC. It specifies CASSQLGGRLGNEQFF.

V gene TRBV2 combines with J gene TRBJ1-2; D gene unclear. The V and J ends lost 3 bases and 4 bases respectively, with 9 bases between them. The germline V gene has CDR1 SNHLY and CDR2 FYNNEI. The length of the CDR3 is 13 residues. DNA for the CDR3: TGTGCCAGCAGTGAGCGGGGATTCTATGGCTACACCTTC. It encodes CASSERGFYGYTF.

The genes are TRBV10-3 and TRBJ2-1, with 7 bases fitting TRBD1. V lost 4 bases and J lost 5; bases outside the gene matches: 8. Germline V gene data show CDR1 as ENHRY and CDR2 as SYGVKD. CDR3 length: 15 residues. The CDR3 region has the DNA TGTGCCATCAGTGCCCCGACAGGGATGGACAATGAGCAGTTCTTC. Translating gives CAISAPTGMDNEQFF.